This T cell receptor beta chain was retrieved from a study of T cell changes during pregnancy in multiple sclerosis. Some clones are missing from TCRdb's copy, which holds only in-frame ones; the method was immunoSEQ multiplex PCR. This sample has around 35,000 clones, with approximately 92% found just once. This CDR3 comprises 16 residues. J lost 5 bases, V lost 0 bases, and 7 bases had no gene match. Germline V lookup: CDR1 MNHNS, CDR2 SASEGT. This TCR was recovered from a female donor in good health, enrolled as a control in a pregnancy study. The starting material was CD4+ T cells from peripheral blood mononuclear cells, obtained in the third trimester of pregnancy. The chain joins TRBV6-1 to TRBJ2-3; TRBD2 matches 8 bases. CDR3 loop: CASSEAYGGAQDTQYF. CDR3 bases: TGTGCCAGCAGTGAAGCGTACGGGGGGGCCCAAGATACGCAGTATTTT.